These T cell receptor beta chains were read from a single sample in a study of cytomegalovirus exposure and HLA in healthy donors. Sequenced by immunoSEQ multiplex PCR; TCRdb stores in-frame clones only, minus some. This sample has some 150,000 clones, with over 65% found just once. Sample: PBMCs. The receptors here all came from a female donor in good health and CMV-seronegative. Each CDR3 is given with its conserved first and last residue.

TRBJ1-1	TRBV6-6	CASSLSGVNTEAFF
TRBJ1-6	TRBV12-5	CASVGQANSPLHF
TRBJ1-2	TRBV14	CASSIVQGYGYTF
TRBJ1-2	TRBV6-6	CASSYGGADYGYTF
TRBJ2-7	TRBV19	CASSTLDGGLAYEQYF
TRBJ2-3	TRBV5-5	CASSLAGEQGTQYF
NA	TRBV11-2	CASSPMGTGIYEQYF
TRBJ2-2	TRBV27	CASSSVNAGELFF
TRBJ2-2	TRBV11-2	CASSLGRAGELFF
TRBJ1-5	TRBV30	CAWSVAVNQPQHF
TRBJ2-1	TRBV5-1	CASSLTPRTASGRRFF
TRBJ1-3	TRBV7-9	CASSLAAGGNTIYF
TRBJ2-1	TRBV28	CASSLPSYNEQFF
TRBJ1-1	TRBV11-2	CASSYVRNTEAFF
TRBJ2-7	TRBV10-2	CASSPTGGYEQYF
TRBJ2-1	TRBV4-1	CASSQDEDEQFF
TRBJ2-3	TRBV2	CASGAGTDTQYF
TRBJ1-2	TRBV7-9	CASTYTGNYGYTF
TRBJ1-2	TRBV19	CASSTYRVSAYGYTF
TRBJ2-5	TRBV2	CASSEAFGLGGQETQYF
TRBJ2-7	TRBV7-9	CASSSTGQRNYEQYF
TRBJ1-1	TRBV5-1	CASSSNSGYLEAFF
TRBJ2-7	TRBV28	CASSLLGYEQYF
TRBJ2-3	TRBV30	CAWSTRTGGVSTDTQYF
TRBJ2-3	TRBV28	CASSFTSGGGTQYF
TRBJ2-5	TRBV18	CASSPYSRGQLQETQYF
TRBJ2-7	TRBV5-1	CASSLIPGQIYEQYF
TRBJ2-1	TRBV19	CASSMGGYNEQFF
TRBJ2-5	TRBV5-4	CASSRTSGGWQETQYF
TRBJ2-7	TRBV5-1	CASSLAGGGVWNYEQYF
TRBJ2-5	TRBV18	CASSPSTGGETQYF
TRBJ1-3	TRBV9	CASSASADTSGNTIYF
TRBJ2-7	TRBV5-1	CASSLAPQGGPYEQYF
TRBJ1-6	TRBV9	CASSVRDINSPLHF
TRBJ1-5	TRBV10-3	CAISESGPGNQPQHF
TRBJ2-3	TRBV5-1	CASSSRGGPDTQYF
TRBJ2-1	TRBV14	CASSQYNEQFF
TRBJ2-1	TRBV18	CASSPKGQRSYNEQFF
TRBJ2-5	TRBV27	CASSLRGLKETQYF
TRBJ2-7	TRBV19	CASSISGVSPLEQYF
TRBJ1-1	TRBV9	CASSVEQGLGNTEAFF
TRBJ2-1	TRBV7-9	CASSTGTSNEQFF
TRBJ1-2	TRBV6-5	CASSNAGDSYGYTF
TRBJ2-2	TRBV4-1	CASKRTGRTGELFF
TRBJ1-5	TRBV6-5	CASSSGLRNQPQHF
TRBJ2-3	TRBV4-2	CASSQASSLVSDTQYF
TRBJ2-7	TRBV11-3	CASSYIHPGQGGYEQYF
TRBJ1-1	TRBV5-1	CASSFETGTGGWGTEAFF
TRBJ2-1	TRBV7-9	CASSTGLAGFNEQFF
TRBJ2-7	TRBV14	CASSRYTGGRGAAEQYF
TRBJ2-3	TRBV7-2	CASRSHGGADTQYF
TRBJ1-4	TRBV25-1	CASRETGRTNEKLFF
TRBJ1-1	TRBV7-9	CASSRGGTEAFF